This T cell receptor (beta chain) derives from a study of T cells after yellow fever vaccination. 5'RACE template switching added a universal primer site and UMIs to TCR cDNA. TCRdb called the 5' RACE reads again in MiXCR, with one record for every CDR3 protein. The table includes about 300,000 distinct CDR3 sequences, around 6.8% detected once. Germline V gene sequence: CDR1 MGHDK, CDR2 SYGVNS. This CDR3 has 12 residues. A remark on this clonotype: Germline is not matched at one junction end, which may reflect a read error.

The chain combines TRBV25-1 with TRBJ1-1; D call uncertain. The material sequenced was PBMCs, taken approximately 40 days after the first yellow fever vaccination. The source is a man aged 18 to 30 who received the YFV17D yellow fever vaccine. CDR3 protein: CASNEYGTEAFF. CDR3 bases: TGTGCCAGCAATGAATATGGAACTGAAGCTTTCTTT.